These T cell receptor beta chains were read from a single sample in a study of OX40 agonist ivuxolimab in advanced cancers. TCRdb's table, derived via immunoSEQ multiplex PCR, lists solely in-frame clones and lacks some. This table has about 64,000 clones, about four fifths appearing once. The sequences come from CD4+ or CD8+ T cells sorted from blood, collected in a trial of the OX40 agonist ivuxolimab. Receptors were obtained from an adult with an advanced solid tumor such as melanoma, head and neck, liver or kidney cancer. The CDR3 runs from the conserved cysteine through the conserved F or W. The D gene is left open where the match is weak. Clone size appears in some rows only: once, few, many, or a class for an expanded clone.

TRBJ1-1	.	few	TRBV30	TGTGCCTGGAGATCAGGGGTGGCTTTCTTT	CAWRSGVAFF
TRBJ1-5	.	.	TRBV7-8	TGTGCCAGCAGCTCAGCTGGGGGTGGCAATCAGCCCCAGCATTTT	CASSSAGGGNQPQHF
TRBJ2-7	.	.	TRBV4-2	TGTGCCAGCAGCCAATTTGCGGACTACGAGCAGTACTTC	CASSQFADYEQYF
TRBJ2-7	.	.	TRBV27	TGTGCCAGCACGAATCCGGCGGCCGGGTATCACGAGCAGTACTTC	CASTNPAAGYHEQYF
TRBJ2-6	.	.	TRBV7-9	TGCGCCAGCAGCCAAGAGGCGAGCTCTGGGGCCAACGTCCTGACTTTC	CASSQEASSGANVLTF
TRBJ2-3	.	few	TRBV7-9	TGTGCCAGCAGCCAGGATCACGGGGCGACCATCACAGATACGCAGTATTTT	CASSQDHGATITDTQYF
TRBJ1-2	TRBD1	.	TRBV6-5	TGTGCCAGCAGTTACTCTCGGACAGGGGGTTCGTATGGCTACACCTTC	CASSYSRTGGSYGYTF
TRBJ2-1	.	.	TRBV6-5	TGTGCCAGCGCATGGGGGATGGGGGGAGGAAATGAGCAGTTCTTC	CASAWGMGGGNEQFF
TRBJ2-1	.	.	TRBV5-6	TGTGCCAGCAGCTTCGGGGTAGGCTCCTACAATGAGCAGTTCTTC	CASSFGVGSYNEQFF
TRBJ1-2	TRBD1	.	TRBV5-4	TGTGCCAGCAGCTTGGCTGGGACAGGGGACTATGGCTACACCTTC	CASSLAGTGDYGYTF
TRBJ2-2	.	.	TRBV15	TGTGCCACCAGCAGAGCGCCCGGACGGATCTTAAGTGGGTACACCGGGGAGCTGTTTTTT	CATSRAPGRILSGYTGELFF
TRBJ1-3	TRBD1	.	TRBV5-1	TGCGCCAGCAGCACGGACAGGGCTTCTGGAAACACCATATATTTT	CASSTDRASGNTIYF
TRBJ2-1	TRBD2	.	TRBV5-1	TGCGCCAGCAGCTTGAGGGGACTAGCCGATGAGCAGTTCTTC	CASSLRGLADEQFF
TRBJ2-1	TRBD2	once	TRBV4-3	TGCGCCAGCAGCCAAGATGGACTAGCGGGAGGAAATGAGCAGTTCTTC	CASSQDGLAGGNEQFF
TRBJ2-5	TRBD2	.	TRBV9	TGTGCCAGCAGCCCAGGATCTTTAGCGGGAGGAGAGACCCAGTACTTC	CASSPGSLAGGETQYF
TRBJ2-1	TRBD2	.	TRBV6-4	TGTGCCAGCAGTCCTGCCGGGACTAGCGGTTACAATGAGCAGTTCTTC	CASSPAGTSGYNEQFF
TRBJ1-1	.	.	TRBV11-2	TGTGCCAGCAGCCGATTTACAGGGAGTGAAGCTTTCTTT	CASSRFTGSEAFF
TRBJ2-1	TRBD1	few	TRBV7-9	TGTGCCAGCAGCTTATCATCCAGGGGGCGCGGTGAGCAGTTCTTC	CASSLSSRGRGEQFF
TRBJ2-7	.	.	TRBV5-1	TGCGCCAGCAGCTTCTTCGGCGGGAACCCTTACGAGCAGTACTTC	CASSFFGGNPYEQYF
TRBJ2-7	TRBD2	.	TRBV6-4	TGTGCCAGCAGTGACACTAGCGGCTCCTACGAGCAGTACTTC	CASSDTSGSYEQYF
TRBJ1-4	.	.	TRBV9	TGTGCCAGCAGCGAAAACCTGGTGGATGAAAAACTGTTTTTT	CASSENLVDEKLFF
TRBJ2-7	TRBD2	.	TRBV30	TGTGCCTGCGGGGGTAGCGGGAGCTACGAGCAGTACTTC	CACGGSGSYEQYF
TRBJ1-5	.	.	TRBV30	TGTGCCTGGAGTGGGCGGGGGGGCCAGCCCCAGCATTTT	CAWSGRGGQPQHF
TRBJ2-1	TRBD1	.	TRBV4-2	TGTGCCAGCAGCCAACCGACGGGACAGGGGGTCCTGAGCTCCTACAATGAGCAGTTCTTC	CASSQPTGQGVLSSYNEQFF
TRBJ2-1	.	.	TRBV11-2	TGTGCCAGCAGCCCCAGGGCCGGCCAAACGACCTACAATGAGCAGTTCTTC	CASSPRAGQTTYNEQFF
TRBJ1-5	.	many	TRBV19	TGTGCCAGTAGTAAGGCGGGAGGGGGGGCGGCTCAGCCCCAGCATTTT	CASSKAGGGAAQPQHF
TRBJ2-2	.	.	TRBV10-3	TGTGCCATCAAAACCTCCACCGGGGAGCTGTTTTTT	CAIKTSTGELFF
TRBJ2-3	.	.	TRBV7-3	TGTGCCAGCAGCTTACCCCCAGATACGCAGTATTTT	CASSLPPDTQYF
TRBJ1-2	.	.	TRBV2	TGTGCCAGCAGTGAACAGGGTTGGGGCTACACCTTC	CASSEQGWGYTF
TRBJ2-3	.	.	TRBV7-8	TGTGCCAGCAGCCCTGCGCGACACACTAATCCAAAGGGTACGCAGTATTTT	CASSPARHTNPKGTQYF
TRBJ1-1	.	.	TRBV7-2	TGTGCCAGCAGCTTACTGGCGTTGAACACTGAAGCTTTCTTT	CASSLLALNTEAFF
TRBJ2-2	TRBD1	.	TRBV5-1	TGCGCCAGCAGCTCTCGCGGGACAGGGAACACCGGGGAGCTGTTTTTT	CASSSRGTGNTGELFF
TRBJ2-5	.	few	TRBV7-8	TGTGCCAGCAGCGAGGGGGTAATGGGGACCCAGTACTTC	CASSEGVMGTQYF
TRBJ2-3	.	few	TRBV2	TGTGCCAGCAGTGGTGACTATACAGATACGCAGTATTTT	CASSGDYTDTQYF
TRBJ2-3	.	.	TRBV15	TGTGCCACCAGCAGAGTAGGACAGAGCACAGATACGCAGTATTTT	CATSRVGQSTDTQYF
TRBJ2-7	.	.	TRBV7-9	TGTGCCAGCAGCTTATACTACGAGCAGTACTTC	CASSLYYEQYF
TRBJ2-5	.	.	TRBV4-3	TGCGCCAGCAGCCATAATTTTGCAGGGGCCGACATGACCCAGTACTTC	CASSHNFAGADMTQYF
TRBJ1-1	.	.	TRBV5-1	TGCGCCAGCAGCTTGCAGGGAGGGAACACTGAAGCTTTCTTT	CASSLQGGNTEAFF
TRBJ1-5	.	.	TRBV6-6	TGTGCCAGCAGTTTTTCGGAGGATAGCAATCAGCCCCAGCATTTT	CASSFSEDSNQPQHF
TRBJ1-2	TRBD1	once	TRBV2	TGTGCCAGCAGTGAATCGACAGGGCTTACACTCTATGGCTACACCTTC	CASSESTGLTLYGYTF
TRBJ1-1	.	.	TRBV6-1	TGTGCCAGCAGTGAACTCGCGAACACTGAAGCTTTCTTT	CASSELANTEAFF
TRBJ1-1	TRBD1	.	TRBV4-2	TGTGCCAGCAGCCAAGCTGGGACAGCGAACACTGAAGCTTTCTTT	CASSQAGTANTEAFF
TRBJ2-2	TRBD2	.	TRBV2	TGTGCCAGCATTTTTGGGGGGAGGGCTAGCACCGGGGAGCTGTTTTTT	CASIFGGRASTGELFF
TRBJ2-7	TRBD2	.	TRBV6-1	TGTGCCAGCAGTGAAGAAGCGGGAGGGTCCTACGAGCAGTACTTC	CASSEEAGGSYEQYF
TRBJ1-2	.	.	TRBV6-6	TGTGCCAGCAGTCCGGACAGTTATGGCTACACCTTC	CASSPDSYGYTF
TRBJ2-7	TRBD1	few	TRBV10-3	TGTGCCATCAGGACAGGGTACCTCTTCGAGCAGTACTTC	CAIRTGYLFEQYF
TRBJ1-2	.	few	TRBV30	TGTGCAACTGGAGGGGGGAGCCGGGGTGGCTACACCTTC	CATGGGSRGGYTF